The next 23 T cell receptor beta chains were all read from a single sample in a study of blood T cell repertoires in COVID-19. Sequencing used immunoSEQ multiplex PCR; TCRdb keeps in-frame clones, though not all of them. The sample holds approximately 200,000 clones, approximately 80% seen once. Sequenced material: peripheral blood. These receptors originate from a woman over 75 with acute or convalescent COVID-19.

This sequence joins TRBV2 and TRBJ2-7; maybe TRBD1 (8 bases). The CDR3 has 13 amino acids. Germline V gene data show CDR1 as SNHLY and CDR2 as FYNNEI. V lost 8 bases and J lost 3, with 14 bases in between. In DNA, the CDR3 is TGTGCCAGCTACAACAGGGGGGGCTACGAGCAGTACTTC. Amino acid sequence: CASYNRGGYEQYF. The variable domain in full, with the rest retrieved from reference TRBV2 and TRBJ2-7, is EPEVTQTPSHQVTQMGQEVILRCVPISNHLYFYWYRQILGQKVEFLVSFYNNEISEKSEIFDDQFSVERPDGSNFTLKIRSTKLEDSAMYFCASYNRGGYEQYFGPGTRLTVT.

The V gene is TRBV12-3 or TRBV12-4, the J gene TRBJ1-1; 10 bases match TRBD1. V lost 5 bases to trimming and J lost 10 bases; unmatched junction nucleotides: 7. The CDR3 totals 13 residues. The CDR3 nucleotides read TGTGCCAGCAGTGCCGGGACAGGGGTTCGAGCTTTCTTT. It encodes CASSAGTGVRAFF.

In DNA form, the CDR3 reads TGTGCCAGCAGCCAAGGACAGCCGGAGACCCAGTACTTC. The encoded protein is CASSQGQPETQYF. The gene calls are TRBV3-1 (or the pseudogene TRBV3-2) and TRBJ2-5, with D maybe TRBD1 (5 bases). Looked up from germline, CDR1 is LGHDT and CDR2 is YNNKEL (reference sequence). V was cut by 1 base and J by 5 bases, with 8 bases left in between. CDR3 length: 13 amino acids.

CDR3 nucleotides: TGTGCCAGCAGTGTTCCAGGGCAGGATACGCAGTATTTT. Translating it yields CASSVPGQDTQYF. The rearrangement joins TRBV25-1 to TRBJ2-3; TRBD1 is a possible D gene (5 bases). Trimming cost V 4 bases and J 6 bases, with 11 bases left between them. Germline V gene sequence: CDR1 MGHDK, CDR2 SYGVNS. The CDR3 is made up of 13 amino acids.

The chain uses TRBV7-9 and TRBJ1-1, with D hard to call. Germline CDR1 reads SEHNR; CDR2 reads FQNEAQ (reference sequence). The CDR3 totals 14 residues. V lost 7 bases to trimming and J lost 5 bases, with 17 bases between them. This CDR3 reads CASKFVGDRTEAFF. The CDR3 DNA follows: TGTGCCAGCAAATTCGTCGGAGATCGGACTGAAGCTTTCTTT.

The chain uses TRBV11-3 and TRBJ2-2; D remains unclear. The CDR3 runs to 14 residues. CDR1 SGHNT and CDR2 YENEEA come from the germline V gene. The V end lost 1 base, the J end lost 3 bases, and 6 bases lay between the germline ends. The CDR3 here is CASSLAQDTGELFF. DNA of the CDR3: TGTGCCAGCAGCTTAGCACAAGACACCGGGGAGCTGTTTTTT.

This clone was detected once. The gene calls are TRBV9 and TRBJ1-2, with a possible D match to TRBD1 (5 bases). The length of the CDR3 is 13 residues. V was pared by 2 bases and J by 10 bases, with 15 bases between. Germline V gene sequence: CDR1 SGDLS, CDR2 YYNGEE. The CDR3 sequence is CASSVSIGDSYTF. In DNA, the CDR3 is TGTGCCAGCAGCGTTTCCATCGGGGACTCCTACACCTTC.

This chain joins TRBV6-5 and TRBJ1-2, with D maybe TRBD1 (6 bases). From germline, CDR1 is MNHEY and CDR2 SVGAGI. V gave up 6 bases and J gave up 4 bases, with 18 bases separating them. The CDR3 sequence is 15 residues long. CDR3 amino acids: CASRRTDTTRYGYTF. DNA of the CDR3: TGTGCCAGCAGGCGGACAGACACTACCCGCTATGGCTACACCTTC.

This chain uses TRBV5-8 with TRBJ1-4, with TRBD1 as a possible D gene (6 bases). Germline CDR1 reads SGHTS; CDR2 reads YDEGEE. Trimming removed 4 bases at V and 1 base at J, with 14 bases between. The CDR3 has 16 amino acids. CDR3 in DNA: TGTGCCAGCAGCCTGCTCCCGACAGGAACTAATGAAAAACTGTTTTTT. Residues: CASSLLPTGTNEKLFF.

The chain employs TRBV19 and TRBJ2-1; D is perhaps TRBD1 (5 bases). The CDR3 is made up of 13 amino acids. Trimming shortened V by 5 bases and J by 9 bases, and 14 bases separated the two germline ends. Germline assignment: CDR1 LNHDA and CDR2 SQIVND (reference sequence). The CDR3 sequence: CASSGAVRSEQFF. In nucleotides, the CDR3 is TGTGCCAGTAGTGGGGCTGTTCGGAGTGAGCAGTTCTTC.

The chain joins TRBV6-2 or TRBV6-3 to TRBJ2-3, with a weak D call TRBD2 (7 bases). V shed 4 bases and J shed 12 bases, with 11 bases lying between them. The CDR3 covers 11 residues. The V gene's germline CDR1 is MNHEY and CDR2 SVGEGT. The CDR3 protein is CASSSGGGQYF. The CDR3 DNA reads TGTGCCAGCAGTTCGGGCGGGGGCCAGTATTTT.

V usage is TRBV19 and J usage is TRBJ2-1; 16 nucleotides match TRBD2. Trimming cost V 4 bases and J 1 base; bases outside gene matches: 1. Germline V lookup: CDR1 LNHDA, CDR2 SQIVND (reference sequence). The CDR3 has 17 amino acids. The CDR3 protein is CASSRGLAGGSYNEQFF. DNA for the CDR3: TGTGCCAGTAGTAGGGGACTAGCGGGGGGGTCCTACAATGAGCAGTTCTTC. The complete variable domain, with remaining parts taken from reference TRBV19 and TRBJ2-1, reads DGGITQSPKYLFRKEGQNVTLSCEQNLNHDAMYWYRQDPGQGLRLIYYSQIVNDFQKGDIAEGYSVSREKKESFPLTVTSAQKNPTAFYLCASSRGLAGGSYNEQFFGPGTRLTVL.

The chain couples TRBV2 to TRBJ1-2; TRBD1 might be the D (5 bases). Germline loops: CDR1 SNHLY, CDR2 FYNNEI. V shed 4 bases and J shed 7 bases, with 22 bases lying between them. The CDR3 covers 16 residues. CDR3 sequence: CASSGPGHMVLAGYTF. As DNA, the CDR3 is TGTGCCAGCAGTGGCCCAGGGCATATGGTTCTCGCTGGCTACACCTTC.

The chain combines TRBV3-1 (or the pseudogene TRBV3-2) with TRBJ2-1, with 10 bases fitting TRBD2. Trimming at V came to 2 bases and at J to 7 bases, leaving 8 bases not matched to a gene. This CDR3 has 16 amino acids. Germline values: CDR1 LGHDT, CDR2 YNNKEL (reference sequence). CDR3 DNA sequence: TGTGCCAGCAGCCAACTAGCGGGAGTGGGTTCGAATGAGCAGTTCTTC. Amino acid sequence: CASSQLAGVGSNEQFF.

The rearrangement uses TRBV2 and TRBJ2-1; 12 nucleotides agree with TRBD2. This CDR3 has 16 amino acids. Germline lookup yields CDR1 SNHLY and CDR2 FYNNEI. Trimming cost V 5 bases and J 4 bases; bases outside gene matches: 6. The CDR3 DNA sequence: TGTGCCAGCAGTCTTGGACTAGCGGGGATATACAATGAGCAGTTCTTC. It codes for CASSLGLAGIYNEQFF.

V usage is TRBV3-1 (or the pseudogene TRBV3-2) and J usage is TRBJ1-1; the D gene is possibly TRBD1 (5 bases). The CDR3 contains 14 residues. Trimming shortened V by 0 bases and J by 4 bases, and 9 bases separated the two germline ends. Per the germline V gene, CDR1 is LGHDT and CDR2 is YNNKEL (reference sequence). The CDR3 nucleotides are TGTGCCAGCAGCCAAGACAGGGTAACCACTGAAGCTTTCTTT. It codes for CASSQDRVTTEAFF.

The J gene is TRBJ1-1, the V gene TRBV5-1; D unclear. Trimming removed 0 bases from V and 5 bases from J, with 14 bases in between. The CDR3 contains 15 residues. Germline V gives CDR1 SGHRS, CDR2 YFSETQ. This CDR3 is CASSLEAGSGTEAFF. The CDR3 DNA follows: TGCGCCAGCAGCTTGGAGGCAGGTTCGGGGACTGAAGCTTTCTTT.

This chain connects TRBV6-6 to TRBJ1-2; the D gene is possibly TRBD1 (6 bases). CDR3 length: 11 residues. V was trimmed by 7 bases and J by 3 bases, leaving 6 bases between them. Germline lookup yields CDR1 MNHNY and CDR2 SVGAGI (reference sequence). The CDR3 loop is CASTGDYGYTF. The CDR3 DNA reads TGTGCCAGCACAGGGGACTATGGCTACACCTTC.

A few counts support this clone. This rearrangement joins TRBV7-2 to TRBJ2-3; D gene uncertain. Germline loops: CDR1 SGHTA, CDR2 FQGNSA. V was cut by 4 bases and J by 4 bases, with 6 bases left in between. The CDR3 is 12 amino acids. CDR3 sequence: CASSSAADTQYF. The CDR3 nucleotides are TGTGCCAGCAGCTCCGCGGCAGATACGCAGTATTTT.

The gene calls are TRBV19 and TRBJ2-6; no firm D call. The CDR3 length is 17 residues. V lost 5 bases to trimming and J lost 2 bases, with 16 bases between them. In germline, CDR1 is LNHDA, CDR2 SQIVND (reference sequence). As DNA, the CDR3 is TGTGCCAGTAGTGGGCAGATTTATGACACTGGGGCCAACGTCCTGACTTTC. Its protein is CASSGQIYDTGANVLTF. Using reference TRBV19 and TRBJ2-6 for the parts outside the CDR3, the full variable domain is DGGITQSPKYLFRKEGQNVTLSCEQNLNHDAMYWYRQDPGQGLRLIYYSQIVNDFQKGDIAEGYSVSREKKESFPLTVTSAQKNPTAFYLCASSGQIYDTGANVLTFGAGSRLTVL.

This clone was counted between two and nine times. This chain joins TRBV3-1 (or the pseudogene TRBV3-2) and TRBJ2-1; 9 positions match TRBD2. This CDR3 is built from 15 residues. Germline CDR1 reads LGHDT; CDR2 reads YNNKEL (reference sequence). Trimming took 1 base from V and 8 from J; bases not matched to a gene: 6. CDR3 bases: TGTGCCAGCAGCCAAGGGGGCGGGAGGGCCGATGAGCAGTTCTTC. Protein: CASSQGGGRADEQFF.

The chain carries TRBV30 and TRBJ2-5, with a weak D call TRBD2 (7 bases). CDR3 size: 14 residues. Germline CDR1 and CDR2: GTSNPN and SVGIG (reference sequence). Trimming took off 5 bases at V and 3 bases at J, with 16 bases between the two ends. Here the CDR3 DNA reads TGTGCCTGGGAGTGGGGGGGGGCCGAAGAGACCCAGTACTTC. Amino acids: CAWEWGGAEETQYF.

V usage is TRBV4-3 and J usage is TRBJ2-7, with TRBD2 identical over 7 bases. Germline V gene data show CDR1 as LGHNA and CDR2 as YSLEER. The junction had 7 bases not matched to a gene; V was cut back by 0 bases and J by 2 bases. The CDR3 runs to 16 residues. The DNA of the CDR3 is TGCGCCAGCAGCCAAGACCCCCTAGCGGCCGCCTACGAGCAGTACTTC. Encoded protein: CASSQDPLAAAYEQYF.